A selection of T cell receptor beta chains follows, all from one sample in a study of cytomegalovirus exposure and HLA in healthy donors. This table comes from immunoSEQ multiplex PCR, and its TCRdb copy is limited to in-frame clones, with some not included. The sample totals approximately 76,000 clones; its top ten clones hold roughly 3.8%. The sample comprised PBMCs. The origin of the receptors is a man aged 18-30 years in good health and CMV-seropositive. Each CDR3 is given with its conserved first and last residue. Fields, in order: V gene, J gene, D gene, CDR3 DNA, CDR3 protein. The D gene is left open where the match is weak.

>TRBV5-6|TRBJ1-2|NA
TGTGCCAGCAGATGGGGGAGGGTTTACGGCTACACCTTC
CASRWGRVYGYTF
>TRBV30|TRBJ1-2|NA
TGTGCCTGGAAGACCGGGGGGGAGTCTGGCTACACCTTC
CAWKTGGESGYTF
>TRBV6-1|TRBJ2-5|NA
TGTGCCAGCAGACCCACAGTGTACCAAGAGACCCAGTACTTC
CASRPTVYQETQYF
>TRBV6-5|TRBJ2-3|NA
TGTGCCAGCAGCGACATCAGGGGTGGCACAGATACGCAGTATTTT
CASSDIRGGTDTQYF
>TRBV5-1|TRBJ1-5|TRBD1
TGCGCCAGCAGTCTAACCGGGACAGGAAATCAGCCCCAGCATTTT
CASSLTGTGNQPQHF
>TRBV4-1|TRBJ2-7|NA
TGCGCCAGCAGGCGGCAACCTTTCGCCTACGAGCAGTACTTC
CASRRQPFAYEQYF
>TRBV29-1|TRBJ2-3|TRBD1
TGCAGCGTCCAGAACCCAGGGACAGGGGGCACAGATACGCAGTATTTT
CSVQNPGTGGTDTQYF
>TRBV15|TRBJ2-5|TRBD1
TGTGCCACCAGCAGACCTCGACAGGGTGGGGAGACCCAGTACTTC
CATSRPRQGGETQYF
>TRBV4-1|TRBJ2-3|NA
TGCGCCAGCAGGTCTGGACTCGTGGATACGCAGTATTTT
CASRSGLVDTQYF
>TRBV2|TRBJ2-2|TRBD1
TGTGCCAGCAGTGTTCGGGACAGGGTCGGGGAGCTGTTTTTT
CASSVRDRVGELFF
>TRBV6-5|TRBJ2-7|NA
TGTGCCAGCAGTTACTCGCTGGGTTCAGGCGAGCAGTACTTC
CASSYSLGSGEQYF
>TRBV10-2|TRBJ1-5|TRBD1
TGCGCCAGCAGCCGCGGGACAGGGCTTCAGCCCCAGCATTTT
CASSRGTGLQPQHF
>TRBV5-1|TRBJ2-1|NA
TGCGCCAGCAGCTTTAGAGGGCCCGAATACAATGAGCAGTTCTTC
CASSFRGPEYNEQFF
>TRBV11-3|TRBJ2-1|NA
TGTGCCAGCAGCTTAGTAGCAGGGGCTGAGCAGTTCTTC
CASSLVAGAEQFF
>TRBV4-1|TRBJ2-1|NA
TGCGCCAGCAGCCAAGTGGACCTAGGGACTGCTTACAATGAGCAGTTCTTC
CASSQVDLGTAYNEQFF
>TRBV19|TRBJ1-1|NA
TGTGCCAGTAGTATGTATAAGAACACTGAAGCTTTCTTT
CASSMYKNTEAFF
>TRBV28|TRBJ2-7|TRBD1
TGTGCCAGCAGCCAGACAGGGGTCTCCTACGAGCAGTACTTC
CASSQTGVSYEQYF
>TRBV6-6|TRBJ2-2|NA
TGTGCCAGCAGTTCTACCGGGGAGCTGTTTTTT
CASSSTGELFF
>TRBV5-6|TRBJ2-7|TRBD2
TGTGCCAGCAGCTTGTCGGGGGGGCATGGACAGTACTTC
CASSLSGGHGQYF
>TRBV29-1|TRBJ2-1|TRBD2
TGCAGCGTTCCACTTACTAGCGGGAGTTACAATGAGCAGTTCTTC
CSVPLTSGSYNEQFF
>TRBV5-1|TRBJ2-7|NA
TGCGCCAGCGCCCTCGGTAGTGCCAACGAGCAGTACTTC
CASALGSANEQYF
>TRBV4-2|TRBJ2-7|TRBD2
TGTGCCAGCAGCCAAGAAGGTTATAGCGGGGGTCTAACCTACGAGCAGTACTTC
CASSQEGYSGGLTYEQYF
>TRBV5-1|TRBJ2-7|NA
TGCGCCAGCAGCTTAACAGGGAACTACGAGCAGTACTTC
CASSLTGNYEQYF
>TRBV19|TRBJ1-2|TRBD1
TGTGCCAGTAGTAGGCCCGGACAGGGGGCATCTGGCTACACCTTC
CASSRPGQGASGYTF
>TRBV27|TRBJ2-7|NA
TGTGCCAGCAGTTTAGTGGTGGGGCCCTCCTACGAGCAGTACTTC
CASSLVVGPSYEQYF
>TRBV18|TRBJ2-7|NA
TGTGCCAGCTCACTGGAAATGGGGGGCGAGCAGTACTTC
CASSLEMGGEQYF
>TRBV6-6|TRBJ2-5|TRBD1
TGTGCCAGCAGTTTTCGACAGGGCCAAGAGACCCAGTACTTC
CASSFRQGQETQYF
>TRBV14|TRBJ2-5|TRBD2
TGTGCCAGCAGCCGAACTAGCGGGAGAATGGAGACCCAGTACTTC
CASSRTSGRMETQYF
>TRBV27|TRBJ1-5|TRBD1
TGTGCCAGCAAGCCGGGACAGGGGGCAGATCAGCCCCAGCATTTT
CASKPGQGADQPQHF
>TRBV6-4|TRBJ2-1|TRBD2
TGTGCCAGCAGCCCTAGCGGGGGGGCTTCCTACAATGAGCAGTTCTTC
CASSPSGGASYNEQFF
>TRBV6-5|TRBJ1-5|NA
TGTGCCAGCAGTTACGGCGGAAATAGCAATCAGCCCCAGCATTTT
CASSYGGNSNQPQHF
>TRBV7-9|TRBJ2-7|NA
TGTGCCAGCAGCTGGACCGGGACAACCGGCTACGAGCAGTACTTC
CASSWTGTTGYEQYF
>TRBV5-8|TRBJ1-2|TRBD1
TGTGCCAGCAGCTCGCCGGGACAGGGTTTAAGTGGCTACACCTTC
CASSSPGQGLSGYTF
>TRBV29-1|TRBJ2-5|TRBD2
TGCAGCGTTGCCAGCGGGGGGAAAGAGACCCAGTACTTC
CSVASGGKETQYF
>TRBV5-1|TRBJ2-3|TRBD1
TGCGCCAGCAAACAACAGGGGACCGCAAACACAGATACGCAGTATTTT
CASKQQGTANTDTQYF
>TRBV30|TRBJ1-1|NA
TGTGCCTGGACTCCAGGGTCAAACGCTGAAGCTTTCTTT
CAWTPGSNAEAFF
>TRBV19|TRBJ2-5|TRBD2
TGTGCCAGTAGCTCTTCTAGCGGGGGAGGACAAGAGACCCAGTACTTC
CASSSSSGGGQETQYF
>TRBV6-1|TRBJ1-5|TRBD1
TGTGCCAGCGGGGGACAGGGCAATCAGCCCCAGCATTTT
CASGGQGNQPQHF
>TRBV6-4|TRBJ2-2|TRBD2
TGTGCCAGCAGTATAGCGGGAGGCGGGGAGCTGTTTTTT
CASSIAGGGELFF
>TRBV18|TRBJ2-7|NA
TGTGCCAGCTCATTGGGCTTTAACTACGAGCAGTACTTC
CASSLGFNYEQYF
>TRBV19|TRBJ1-5|NA
TGTGCCAGTAGTATGGGAGGCAGGCTCAATCAGCCCCAGCATTTT
CASSMGGRLNQPQHF
>TRBV9|TRBJ1-2|NA
TGTGCCAGCAGCGTCGACACTTCTAACTATGGCTACACCTTC
CASSVDTSNYGYTF
>TRBV6-9|TRBJ1-2|NA
TGTGCCAGCAGTTACCAAAACTATGGCTACACCTTC
CASSYQNYGYTF
>TRBV19|TRBJ1-2|TRBD1
TGTGCCAGTAGTGGACTGTCGGACAGGACCTATGGCTACACCTTC
CASSGLSDRTYGYTF
>TRBV9|TRBJ2-5|NA
TGTGCCAGCAGCGTGGGACAAAGCCAAGAGACCCAGTACTTC
CASSVGQSQETQYF
>TRBV5-1|TRBJ1-6|TRBD1
TGCGCCAGCAGTCTATTGGACAGGGTCAATTCACCCCTCCACTTT
CASSLLDRVNSPLHF
>TRBV10-3|TRBJ2-7|NA
TGTGCCATCAGTGAGTCCGAGGTGCCCCCCTACGAGCAGTACTTC
CAISESEVPPYEQYF
>TRBV4-1|TRBJ1-2|NA
TGCGCCAGCAGCCAAGACGGGGGCTACACCTTC
CASSQDGGYTF
>TRBV6-1|TRBJ2-1|TRBD1
TGTGCCAGCAGTGCGTCCGGGACAGGGGGCAATGAGCAGTTCTTC
CASSASGTGGNEQFF
>TRBV28|TRBJ1-5|NA
TGTGCCAGCAGTTCCTCTTCCGGGGTCGGGCGGGGATGGCAGCCCCAGCATTTT
CASSSSSGVGRGWQPQHF
>TRBV11-2|TRBJ1-2|NA
TGTGCCAGCAGCTTAGAGGCAGGGGTCAACTATGGCTACACCTTC
CASSLEAGVNYGYTF
>TRBV29-1|TRBJ1-1|NA
TGCAGCGCTGGGAGGGGAATGAACACTGAAGCTTTCTTT
CSAGRGMNTEAFF
>TRBV6-1|TRBJ1-6|NA
TGTGCCACCATCACAGAGGGATCCGGTAATTCACCCCTCCACTTT
CATITEGSGNSPLHF
>TRBV18|TRBJ2-7|NA
TGTGCCAGCTCACAGGGAAGCAGGGGTTGGGCGTCGCCCTACGAGCAGTACTTC
CASSQGSRGWASPYEQYF
>TRBV5-1|TRBJ2-7|NA
TGCGCCAGCAGCTTCGGGGGTACTACCTACGAGCAGTACTTC
CASSFGGTTYEQYF